A single sample is the source of the 8 T cell receptor beta chains below, sequenced in a study of blood T cell repertoires in COVID-19. Assay used: immunoSEQ multiplex PCR; TCRdb lists only in-frame clones, some missing. The table records 150,000 to 200,000 clones, about 92% of them present only once. The sequenced sample was peripheral blood. These TCRs come from a man aged 60-69 years with active or convalescent COVID-19.

V and J are TRBV27 and TRBJ1-1; a weak D match, TRBD1 (5 bases). Germline CDR1 and CDR2: MNHEY and SMNVEV (reference sequence). V was shortened by 2 bases and J by 8 bases, with 12 bases between the two germline ends. The CDR3 loop spans 13 amino acids. In nucleotides, the CDR3 is TGTGCCAGCAGTTTACAGGGTCTGGGGGAAGCTTTCTTT. This sequence encodes CASSLQGLGEAFF.

This rearrangement joins TRBV6-5 to TRBJ1-1, with a possible D match to TRBD1 (6 bases). This CDR3 region has 14 residues. Deletions cut 5 bases from V and 1 base from J, with 11 bases between. Germline assignment: CDR1 MNHEY and CDR2 SVGAGI. The CDR3 coding sequence is TGTGCCAGCAGTCAGGGGCGGCGGAACACTGAAGCTTTCTTT. This translates into CASSQGRRNTEAFF.

The chain has TRBV5-1 and TRBJ1-2, with 8 bases that match TRBD1. CDR3 length: 13 amino acids. Germline V gene lookup returns CDR1 SGHRS and CDR2 YFSETQ. With 3 bases clipped from V and 8 bases from J, the junction kept 6 bases outside the gene matches. The CDR3 coding sequence is TGCGCCAGCAGCTCCAGGACAGGGTACGGCTACACCTTC. This translates into CASSSRTGYGYTF.

This chain uses TRBV29-1 with TRBJ1-2; TRBD1 matches 7 bases. Trimming took 5 bases from V and 3 from J; bases not matched to a gene: 6. This CDR3 spans 13 amino acids. From germline, CDR1 is SQVTM and CDR2 ANQGSEA. In nucleotides, the CDR3 is TGCAGCGTTTCAGGGGGAATTGACTATGGCTACACCTTC. The encoded protein is CSVSGGIDYGYTF.

The V gene is TRBV7-6, the J gene TRBJ1-2; 7 bases align to TRBD1. CDR1 SGHVS and CDR2 FNYEAQ come from the germline V gene. The CDR3 covers 15 residues. J was trimmed by 4 bases and V by 5 bases; bases with no gene match: 10. CDR3 sequence: CASSHSDRDPYGYTF. Here the CDR3 DNA reads TGTGCCAGCAGCCACTCCGACAGGGACCCCTATGGCTACACCTTC.

This clone has just one count. At the DNA level, this CDR3 is encoded by other sequences in the same sample as well. This chain connects TRBV3-1 (or the pseudogene TRBV3-2) to TRBJ2-2; TRBD2 matches at 13 bases. CDR3 size: 17 residues. The V gene end was trimmed by 4 bases and the J gene end by 1 base; junction bases not matched to a gene: 3. Per germline, CDR1 LGHDT and CDR2 YNNKEL (reference sequence). The CDR3 nucleotides are TGTGCCAGCAGCCGCGGACTAGCGGGGGTGAACACCGGGGAGCTGTTTTTT. Its translation is CASSRGLAGVNTGELFF.

V usage is TRBV19 and J usage is TRBJ1-1, with 8 bases aligning to TRBD1. This CDR3 has 14 amino acids. Germline V gene data show CDR1 as LNHDA and CDR2 as SQIVND (reference sequence). V lost 2 bases and J lost 5; bases outside the gene matches: 4. CDR3 DNA: TGTGCCAGTAGTATACAGGGGGCAGGTACTGAAGCTTTCTTT. Its translation: CASSIQGAGTEAFF.

This rearrangement joins TRBV6-5 to TRBJ1-4; weak D call: TRBD1 (6 bases). CDR1 and CDR2 (germline): MNHEY, SVGAGI. The V end was cut by 10 bases, the J end by 3 bases, with 15 bases between. This CDR3 has 14 residues. For the CDR3, the DNA is TGTGCCACCCAGAGGGGGTTTGCTAATGAAAAACTGTTTTTT. Its translation is CATQRGFANEKLFF.